Sequencing of this T cell receptor (beta chain) was carried out in a study of a mutant IDH1 vaccine in newly diagnosed glioma (dated by TCRdb to the early 2020s). With respect to the entire study: Patients were given eight vaccinations, in weeks 1, 3, 5, 7, 11, 15, 19 and 23, which matched visits V03 through V10. Vaccination began 4-6 weeks after radiotherapy alone, or alongside temozolomide cycles in the chemotherapy-containing groups. Of the 30 to 35 patients who were treated, approximately 62% were male and roughly 38% were female, and the mean age was around 40 years. Prior to enrollment, patients had been given standard therapy consisting of radiotherapy alone, temozolomide alone, or radiochemotherapy with temozolomide, with the combination given to most patients. Peripheral blood was collected at six visits: V03 (baseline), V05, V07, V10, V12 and V13. For exploratory analyses, longitudinal TCRB deep sequencing was carried out in 25 to 30 treated patients wherever samples were available. What the work shows at the level of the full study, not this receptor alone: Pseudoprogression appeared unrelated to alterations in the top peripheral T cell clonotypes detected by TCRB sequencing. Vaccine-induced immune responses across multiple MHC alleles were detected in 93.3% of patients. The authors noted that analyses of patient blood samples could not be reproduced because of sample limitations. PBMC samples for TCRB deep sequencing were selected based on availability.

CDR1 and CDR2 are read off the germline V gene as MGHRA and YSYEKL. Trimming removed 3 bases from V and 5 bases from J, leaving 11 bases between the germline ends. The CDR3 measures 13 amino acids from cysteine to phenylalanine. Just CDR3 DNA is preserved here, 39 bases in frame from base 1. Libraries came from the immunoSEQ multiplex PCR assay. Rearranged TCR beta chain sequences were amplified with the hsTCRB Kit following the manufacturer's protocol. An Illumina MiSeq was used to sequence the TCRB libraries. Per the authors' processing: The kit vendor's proprietary platform handled demultiplexing, trimming and gene mapping. Not all clones reach the TCRdb copy of this immuneACCESS table, which keeps in-frame sequences only. Checked studies attribute under half of the gap to unresolved V genes and leave the rest unexplained. The V and J calls and clone size were taken over from that table, and D and trimming were inferred from the DNA. For this sample there are about 56,000 clones; approximately 90% appear just once. The top ten constitute approximately 4.2% of the sample.

Comments on this clone: The clone's antigen remains unknown. Base qualities are not at hand, and no much larger clone is one base apart.

The label giving this sample's time point can be read as: week 5, during vaccination. Every vaccine dose consisted of 300 ug of a 20-mer mutant IDH1 peptide in Montanide, administered subcutaneously together with topical imiquimod. Donors had newly diagnosed WHO grade 3 or 4 IDH1-mutant astrocytomas with loss of nuclear ATRX. The samples were drawn from NOA16, a multicentre, single-arm, open-label phase I trial in Germany that tested a mutant IDH1 peptide vaccine in humans for the first time. The DNeasy Blood and Tissue Kit was used to extract genomic DNA from EDTA blood for TCRB sequencing. The chain is encoded by TRBV4-1 joined to TRBJ2-7; TRBD2 is a possible D gene, resting on 6 matching bases. Source: PBMCs, taken from a glioma patient whose treatment included an IDH1 peptide vaccine. This TCR came from a woman aged 40 to 55 with glioma. The CDR3 protein: CASSQTSTDEQYF. In nucleotide form, the sequence is TGCGCCAGCAGCCAGACTAGTACGGACGAGCAGTACTTC.